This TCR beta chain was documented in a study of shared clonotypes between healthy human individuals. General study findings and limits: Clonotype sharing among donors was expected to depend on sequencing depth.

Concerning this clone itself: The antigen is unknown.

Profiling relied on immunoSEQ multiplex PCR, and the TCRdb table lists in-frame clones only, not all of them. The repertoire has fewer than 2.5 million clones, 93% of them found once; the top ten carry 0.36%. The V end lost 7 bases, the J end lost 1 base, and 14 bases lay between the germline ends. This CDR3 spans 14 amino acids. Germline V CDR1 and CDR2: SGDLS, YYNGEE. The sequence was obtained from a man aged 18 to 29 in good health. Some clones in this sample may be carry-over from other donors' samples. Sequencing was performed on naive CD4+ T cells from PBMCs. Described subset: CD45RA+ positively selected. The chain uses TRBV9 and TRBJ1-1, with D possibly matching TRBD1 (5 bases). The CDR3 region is CASSRGLTNTEAFF. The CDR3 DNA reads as TGTGCCAGCTCCCGGGGACTGACGAACACTGAAGCTTTCTTT.